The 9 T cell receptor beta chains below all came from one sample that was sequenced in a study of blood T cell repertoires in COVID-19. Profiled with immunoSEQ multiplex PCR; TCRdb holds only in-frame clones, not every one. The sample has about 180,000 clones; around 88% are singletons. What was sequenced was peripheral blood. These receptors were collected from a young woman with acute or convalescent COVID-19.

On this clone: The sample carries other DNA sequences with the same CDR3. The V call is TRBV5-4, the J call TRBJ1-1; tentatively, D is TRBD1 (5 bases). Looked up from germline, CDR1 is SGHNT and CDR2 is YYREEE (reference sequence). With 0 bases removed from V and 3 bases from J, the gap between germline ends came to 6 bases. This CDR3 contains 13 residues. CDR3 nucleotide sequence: TGTGCCAGCAGCTTGGGGGGGGACACTGAAGCTTTCTTT. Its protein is CASSLGGDTEAFF.

This CDR3 reads CASSLTSGHSYEQYF. The CDR3 DNA reads TGTGCCAGCAGTTTGACTAGCGGGCACTCCTACGAGCAGTACTTC. The rearrangement joins TRBV27 to TRBJ2-7, with 10 bases lining up with TRBD2. J was trimmed by 0 bases and V by 3 bases; bases with no gene match: 2. This CDR3 has 15 amino acids. Germline loops: CDR1 MNHEY, CDR2 SMNVEV (reference sequence).

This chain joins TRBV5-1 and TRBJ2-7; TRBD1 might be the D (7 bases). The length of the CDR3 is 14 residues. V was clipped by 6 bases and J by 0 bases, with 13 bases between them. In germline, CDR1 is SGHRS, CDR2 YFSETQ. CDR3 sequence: CASTQGGSSYEQYF. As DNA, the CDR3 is TGCGCCAGCACCCAGGGGGGCAGCTCCTACGAGCAGTACTTC. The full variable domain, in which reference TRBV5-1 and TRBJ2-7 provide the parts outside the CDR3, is KAGVTQTPRYLIKTRGQQVTLSCSPISGHRSVSWYQQTPGQGLQFLFEYFSETQRNKGNFPGRFSGRQFSNSRSEMNVSTLELGDSALYLCASTQGGSSYEQYFGPGTRLTVT.

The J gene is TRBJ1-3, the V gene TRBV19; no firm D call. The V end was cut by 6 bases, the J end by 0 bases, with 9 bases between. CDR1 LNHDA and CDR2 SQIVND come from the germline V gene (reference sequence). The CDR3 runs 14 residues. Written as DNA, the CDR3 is TGTGCCAGTAGAAACCAGTACTCTGGAAACACCATATATTTT. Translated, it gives CASRNQYSGNTIYF.

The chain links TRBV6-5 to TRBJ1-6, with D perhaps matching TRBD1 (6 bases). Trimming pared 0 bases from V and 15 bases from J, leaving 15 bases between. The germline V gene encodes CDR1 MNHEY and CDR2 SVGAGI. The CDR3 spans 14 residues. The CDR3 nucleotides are TGTGCCAGCAGTTACTCTGGGGGCGCGATGGGCCTCCACTTT. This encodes CASSYSGGAMGLHF.

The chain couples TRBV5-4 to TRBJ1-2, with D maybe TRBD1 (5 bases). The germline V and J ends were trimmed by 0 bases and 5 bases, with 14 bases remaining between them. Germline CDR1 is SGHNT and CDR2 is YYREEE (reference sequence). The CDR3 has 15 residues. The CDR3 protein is CASSLGGEVVYGYTF. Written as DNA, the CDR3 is TGTGCCAGCAGCTTGGGGGGGGAGGTCGTTTATGGCTACACCTTC.

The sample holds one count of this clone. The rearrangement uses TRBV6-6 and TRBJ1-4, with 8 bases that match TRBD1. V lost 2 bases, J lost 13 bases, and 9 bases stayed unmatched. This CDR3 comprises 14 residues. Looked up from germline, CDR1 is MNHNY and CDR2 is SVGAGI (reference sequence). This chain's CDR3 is CASSYAADRALLFF. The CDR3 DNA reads TGTGCCAGCAGTTACGCGGCGGACAGGGCCTTACTGTTTTTT.

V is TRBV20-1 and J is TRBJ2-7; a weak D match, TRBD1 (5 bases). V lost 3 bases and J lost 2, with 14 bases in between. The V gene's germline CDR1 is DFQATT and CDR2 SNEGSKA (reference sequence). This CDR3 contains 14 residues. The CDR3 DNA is TGCAGTGCTAGTCCCTCGGACAAGACCTACGAGCAGTACTTC. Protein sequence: CSASPSDKTYEQYF.

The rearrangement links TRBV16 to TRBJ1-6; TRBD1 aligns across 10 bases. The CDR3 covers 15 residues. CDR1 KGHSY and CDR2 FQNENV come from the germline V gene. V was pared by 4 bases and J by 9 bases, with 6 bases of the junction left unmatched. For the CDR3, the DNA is TGTGCCAGCAGCCTTAGGAGGACAGGGGGTTCACCCCTCCACTTT. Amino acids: CASSLRRTGGSPLHF.